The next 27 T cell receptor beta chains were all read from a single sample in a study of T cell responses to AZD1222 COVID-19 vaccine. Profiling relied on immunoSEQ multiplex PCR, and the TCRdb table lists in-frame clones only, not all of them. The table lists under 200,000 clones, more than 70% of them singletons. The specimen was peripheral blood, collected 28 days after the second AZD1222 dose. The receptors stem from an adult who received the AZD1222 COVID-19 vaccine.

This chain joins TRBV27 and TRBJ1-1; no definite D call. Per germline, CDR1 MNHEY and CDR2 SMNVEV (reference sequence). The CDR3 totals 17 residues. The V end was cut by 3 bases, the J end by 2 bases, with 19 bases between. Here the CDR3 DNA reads TGTGCCAGCAGTTTCGGTGGACGCGTGCACCCAAACACTGAAGCTTTCTTT. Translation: CASSFGGRVHPNTEAFF.

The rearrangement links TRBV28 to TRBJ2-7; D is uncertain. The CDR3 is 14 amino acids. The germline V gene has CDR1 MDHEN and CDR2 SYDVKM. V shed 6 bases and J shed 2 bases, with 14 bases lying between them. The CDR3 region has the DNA TGTGCCAGCAGACGAACGGACGACCCCTACGAGCAGTACTTC. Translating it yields CASRRTDDPYEQYF.

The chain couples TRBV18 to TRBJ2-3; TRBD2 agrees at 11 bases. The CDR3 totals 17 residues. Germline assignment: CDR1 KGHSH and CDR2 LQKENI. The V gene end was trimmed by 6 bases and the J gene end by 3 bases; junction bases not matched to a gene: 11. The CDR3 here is CASSVGVASGRTDTQYF. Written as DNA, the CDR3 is TGTGCCAGCTCGGTGGGGGTCGCTAGCGGGAGGACAGATACGCAGTATTTT.

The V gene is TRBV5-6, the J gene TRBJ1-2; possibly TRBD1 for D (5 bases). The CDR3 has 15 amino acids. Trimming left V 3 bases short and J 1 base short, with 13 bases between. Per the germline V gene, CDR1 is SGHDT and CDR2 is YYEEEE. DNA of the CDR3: TGTGCCAGCAGCTCTACTGGGACTAATAACTATGGCTACACCTTC. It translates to CASSSTGTNNYGYTF.

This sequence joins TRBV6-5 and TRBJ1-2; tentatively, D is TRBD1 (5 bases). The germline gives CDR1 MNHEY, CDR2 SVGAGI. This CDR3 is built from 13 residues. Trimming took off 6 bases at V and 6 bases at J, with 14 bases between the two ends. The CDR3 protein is CASSSQRGDGYTF. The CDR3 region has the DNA TGTGCCAGCAGCTCGCAGCGGGGGGATGGCTACACCTTC.

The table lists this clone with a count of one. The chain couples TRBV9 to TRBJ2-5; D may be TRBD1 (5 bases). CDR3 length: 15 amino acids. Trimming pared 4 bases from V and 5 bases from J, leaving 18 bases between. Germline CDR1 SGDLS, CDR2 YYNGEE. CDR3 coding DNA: TGTGCCAGCAGCTCGAGAGGCCAGGGTTTGGAGACCCAGTACTTC. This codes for CASSSRGQGLETQYF. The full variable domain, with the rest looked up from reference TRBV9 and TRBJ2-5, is DSGVTQTPKHLITATGQRVTLRCSPRSGDLSVYWYQQSLDQGLQFLIQYYNGEERAKGNILERFSAQQFPDLHSELNLSSLELGDSALYFCASSSRGQGLETQYFGPGTRLLVL.

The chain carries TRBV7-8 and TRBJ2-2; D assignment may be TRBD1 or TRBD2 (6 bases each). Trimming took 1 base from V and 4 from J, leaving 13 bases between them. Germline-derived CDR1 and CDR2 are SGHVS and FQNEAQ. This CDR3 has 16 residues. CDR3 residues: CASSLVGGGRTGELFF. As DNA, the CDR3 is TGTGCCAGCAGCTTAGTCGGAGGGGGGCGCACCGGGGAGCTGTTTTTT. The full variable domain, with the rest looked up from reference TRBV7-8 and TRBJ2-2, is GAGVSQSPRYKVAKRGQDVALRCDPISGHVSLFWYQQALGQGPEFLTYFQNEAQLDKSGLPSDRFFAERPEGSVSTLKIQRTQQEDSAVYLCASSLVGGGRTGELFFGEGSRLTVL.

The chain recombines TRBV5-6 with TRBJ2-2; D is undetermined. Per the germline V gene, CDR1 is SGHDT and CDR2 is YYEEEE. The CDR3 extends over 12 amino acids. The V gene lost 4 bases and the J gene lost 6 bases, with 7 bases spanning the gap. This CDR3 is CASSPRSGELFF. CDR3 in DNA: TGTGCCAGCAGCCCCAGATCCGGGGAGCTGTTTTTT. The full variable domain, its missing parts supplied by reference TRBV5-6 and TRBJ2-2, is DAGVTQSPTHLIKTRGQQVTLRCSPKSGHDTVSWYQQALGQGPQFIFQYYEEEERQRGNFPDRFSGHQFPNYSSELNVNALLLGDSALYLCASSPRSGELFFGEGSRLTVL.

CDR3 loop: CASSLGGHNYGYTF. In DNA, the CDR3 is TGTGCCAGCAGCTTAGGGGGACATAACTATGGCTACACCTTC. The rearrangement joins TRBV7-2 to TRBJ1-2; D perhaps matches TRBD1 (6 bases). Germline values: CDR1 SGHTA, CDR2 FQGNSA. The CDR3 is 14 amino acids. V was trimmed by 1 base and J by 1 base, leaving 7 bases between them.

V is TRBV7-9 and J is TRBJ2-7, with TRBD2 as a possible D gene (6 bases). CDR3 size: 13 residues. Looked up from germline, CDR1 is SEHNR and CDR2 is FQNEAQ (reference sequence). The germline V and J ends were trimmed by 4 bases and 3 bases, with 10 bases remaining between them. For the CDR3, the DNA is TGTGCCAGCAGCTCCTCCGGGGGCTACGAGCAGTACTTC. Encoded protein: CASSSSGGYEQYF. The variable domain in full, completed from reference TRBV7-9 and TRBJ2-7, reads DTGVSQNPRHKITKRGQNVTFRCDPISEHNRLYWYRQTLGQGPEFLTYFQNEAQLEKSRLLSDRFSAERPKGSFSTLEIQRTEQGDSAMYLCASSSSGGYEQYFGPGTRLTVT.

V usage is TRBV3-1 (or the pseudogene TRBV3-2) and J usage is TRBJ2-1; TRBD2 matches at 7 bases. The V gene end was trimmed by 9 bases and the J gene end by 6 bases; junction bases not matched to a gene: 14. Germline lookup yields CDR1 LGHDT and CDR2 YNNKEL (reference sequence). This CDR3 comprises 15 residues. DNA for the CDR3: TGTGCCAGTTGCCCGGGAGGCTCACGGAGCAATGAGCAGTTCTTC. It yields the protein CASCPGGSRSNEQFF.

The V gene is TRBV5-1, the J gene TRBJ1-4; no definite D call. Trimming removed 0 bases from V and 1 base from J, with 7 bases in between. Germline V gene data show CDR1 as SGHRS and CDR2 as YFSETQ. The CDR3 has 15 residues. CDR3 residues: CASSLAPLTNEKLFF. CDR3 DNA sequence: TGCGCCAGCAGCTTGGCCCCTCTAACTAATGAAAAACTGTTTTTT.

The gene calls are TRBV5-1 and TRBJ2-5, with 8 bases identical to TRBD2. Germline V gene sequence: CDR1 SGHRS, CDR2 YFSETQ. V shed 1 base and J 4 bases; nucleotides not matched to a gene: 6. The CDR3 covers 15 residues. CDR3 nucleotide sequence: TGCGCCAGCAGCTTGCTACCAGCGGGAGTAGAGACCCAGTACTTC. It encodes CASSLLPAGVETQYF.

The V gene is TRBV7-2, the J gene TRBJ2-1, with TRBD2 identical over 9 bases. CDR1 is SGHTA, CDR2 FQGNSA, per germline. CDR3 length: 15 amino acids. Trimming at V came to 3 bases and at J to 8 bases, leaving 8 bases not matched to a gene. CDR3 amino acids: CASSFVAGVGDEQFF. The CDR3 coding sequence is TGTGCCAGCAGCTTTGTAGCGGGAGTCGGAGATGAGCAGTTCTTC.

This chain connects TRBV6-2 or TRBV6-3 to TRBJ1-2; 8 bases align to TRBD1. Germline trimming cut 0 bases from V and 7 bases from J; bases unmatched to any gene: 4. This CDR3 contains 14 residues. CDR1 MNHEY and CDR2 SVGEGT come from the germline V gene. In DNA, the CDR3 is TGTGCCAGCAGTTACTCGAGAGACAGGGGTGGCTACACCTTC. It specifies CASSYSRDRGGYTF.

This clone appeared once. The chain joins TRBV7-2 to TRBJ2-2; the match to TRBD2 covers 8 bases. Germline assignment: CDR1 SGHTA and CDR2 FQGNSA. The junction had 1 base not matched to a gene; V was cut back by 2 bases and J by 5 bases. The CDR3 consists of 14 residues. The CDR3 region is CASSLLAGTGELFF. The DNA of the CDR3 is TGTGCCAGCAGCTTATTAGCGGGAACCGGGGAGCTGTTTTTT.

The CDR3 is CASSQGRSTEAFF. The CDR3 DNA reads as TGTGCCAGTAGTCAGGGGCGGTCCACTGAAGCTTTCTTT. The chain links TRBV19 to TRBJ1-1, with TRBD1 as a possible D gene (6 bases). CDR1 and CDR2 (germline): LNHDA, SQIVND (reference sequence). The CDR3 runs to 13 residues. Trimming stripped 5 bases from V and 4 bases from J, with 11 bases between.

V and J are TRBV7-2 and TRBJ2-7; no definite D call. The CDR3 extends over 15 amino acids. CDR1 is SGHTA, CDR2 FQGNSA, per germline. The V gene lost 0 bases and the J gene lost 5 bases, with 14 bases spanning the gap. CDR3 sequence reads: CASSLAVVGIHEQYF. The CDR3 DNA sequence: TGTGCCAGCAGCTTAGCGGTCGTGGGGATCCACGAGCAGTACTTC.

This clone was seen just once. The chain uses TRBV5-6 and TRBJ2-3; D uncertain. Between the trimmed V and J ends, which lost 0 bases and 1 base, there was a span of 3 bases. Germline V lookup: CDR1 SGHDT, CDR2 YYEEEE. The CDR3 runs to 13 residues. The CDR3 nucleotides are TGTGCCAGCAGCTTGGGGGGCACAGATACGCAGTATTTT. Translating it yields CASSLGGTDTQYF.

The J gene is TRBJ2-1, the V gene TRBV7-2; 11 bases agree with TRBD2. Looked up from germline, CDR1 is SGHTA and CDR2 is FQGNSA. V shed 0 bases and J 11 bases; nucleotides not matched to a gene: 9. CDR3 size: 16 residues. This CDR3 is CASSLALAGGLQQQFF. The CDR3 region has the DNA TGTGCCAGCAGCTTAGCCCTAGCGGGAGGATTGCAACAGCAGTTCTTC.

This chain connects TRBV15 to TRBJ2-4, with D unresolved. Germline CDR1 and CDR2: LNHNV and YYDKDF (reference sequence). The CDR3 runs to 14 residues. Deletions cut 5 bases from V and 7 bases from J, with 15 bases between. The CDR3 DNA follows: TGTGCCACCAGCTTAGCCTCTTTCGGTAACATTCAGTACTTC. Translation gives CATSLASFGNIQYF. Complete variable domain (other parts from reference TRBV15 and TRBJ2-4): DAMVIQNPRYQVTQFGKPVTLSCSQTLNHNVMYWYQQKSSQAPKLLFHYYDKDFNNEADTPDNFQSRRPNTSFCFLDIRSPGLGDTAMYLCATSLASFGNIQYFGAGTRLSVL.

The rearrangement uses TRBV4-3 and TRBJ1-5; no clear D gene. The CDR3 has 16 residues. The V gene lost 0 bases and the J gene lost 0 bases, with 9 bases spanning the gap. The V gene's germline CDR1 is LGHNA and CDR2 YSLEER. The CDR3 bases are TGCGCCAGCAGCCAAGAGCCGGCCCTTAGCAATCAGCCCCAGCATTTT. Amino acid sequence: CASSQEPALSNQPQHF.

The CDR3 coding sequence is TGTGCCAGCCGTTCCGGATCGGACGATGAGCAGTTCTTC. This codes for CASRSGSDDEQFF. This chain connects TRBV6-2 or TRBV6-3 to TRBJ2-1; D call uncertain. Germline CDR1 reads MNHEY; CDR2 reads SVGEGT. Trimming pared 8 bases from V and 8 bases from J, leaving 16 bases between. The CDR3 consists of 13 residues.

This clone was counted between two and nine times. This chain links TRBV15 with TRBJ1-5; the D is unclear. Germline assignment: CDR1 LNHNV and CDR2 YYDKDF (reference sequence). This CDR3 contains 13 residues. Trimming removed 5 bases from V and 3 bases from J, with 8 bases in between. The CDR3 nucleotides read TGTGCCACCAGCGCACAGCTCAATCAGCCCCAGCATTTT. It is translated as CATSAQLNQPQHF.

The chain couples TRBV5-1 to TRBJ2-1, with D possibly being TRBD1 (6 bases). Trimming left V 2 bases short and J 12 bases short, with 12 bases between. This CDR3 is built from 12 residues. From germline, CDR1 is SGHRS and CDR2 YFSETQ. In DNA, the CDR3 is TGCGCCAGCAGCTTTACAGGGTTAAGGCAGTTCTTC. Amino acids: CASSFTGLRQFF.

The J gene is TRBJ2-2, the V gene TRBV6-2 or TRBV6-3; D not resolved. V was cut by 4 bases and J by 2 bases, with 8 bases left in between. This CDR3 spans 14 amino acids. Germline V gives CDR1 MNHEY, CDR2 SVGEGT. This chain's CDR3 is CASSSDTNTGELFF. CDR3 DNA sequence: TGTGCCAGCAGTTCCGACACTAACACCGGGGAGCTGTTTTTT.

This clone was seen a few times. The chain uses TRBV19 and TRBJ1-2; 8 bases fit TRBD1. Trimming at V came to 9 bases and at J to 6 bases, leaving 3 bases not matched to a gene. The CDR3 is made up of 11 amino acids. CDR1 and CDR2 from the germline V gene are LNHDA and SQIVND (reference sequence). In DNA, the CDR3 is TGTGCCAGCTCACAGGGGGATGGCTACACCTTC. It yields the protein CASSQGDGYTF.